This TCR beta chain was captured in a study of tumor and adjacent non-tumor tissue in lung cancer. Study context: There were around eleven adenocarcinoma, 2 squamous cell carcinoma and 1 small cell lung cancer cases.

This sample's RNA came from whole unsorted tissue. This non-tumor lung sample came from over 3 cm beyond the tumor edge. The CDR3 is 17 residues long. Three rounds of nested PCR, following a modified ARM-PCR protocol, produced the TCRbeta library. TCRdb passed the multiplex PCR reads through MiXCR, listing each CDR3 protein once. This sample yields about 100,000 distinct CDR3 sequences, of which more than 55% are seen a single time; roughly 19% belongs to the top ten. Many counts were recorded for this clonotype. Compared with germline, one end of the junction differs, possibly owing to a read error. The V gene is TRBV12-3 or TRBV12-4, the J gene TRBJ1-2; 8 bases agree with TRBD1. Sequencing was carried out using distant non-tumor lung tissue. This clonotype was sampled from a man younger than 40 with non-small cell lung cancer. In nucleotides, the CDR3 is TGTGCCGGCAGTGATCTACATGGACAGGGACTAGTTTATGGCTACACCTTC. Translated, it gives CAGSDLHGQGLVYGYTF.